This is a list of T cell receptor beta chains from one sample in a study of T-cell memory formation after mild COVID-19. From the 5' RACE reads, TCRdb called clonotypes with MiXCR, one entry per CDR3 protein. The sample contains 85,000 to 120,000 distinct CDR3 sequences, 9.5% to 15% of which appear only once. Sample: PBMCs or a T cell subset sorted from them (not recorded which). The receptors stem from an adult woman who had mild COVID-19 (a few samples of this study predate the infection). Cell type and time point are not known. Both conserved end residues are part of each CDR3. Fields, in order: J gene, V gene, CDR3 protein.

TRBJ2-1 TRBV5-5 CASSLGYEQFF
TRBJ1-5 TRBV7-9 CASSSGPGQPQHF
TRBJ2-3 TRBV7-8 CASSFPSRGASTDTQYF
TRBJ2-5 TRBV6-2/TRBV6-3 CASIGLAEGGKTQYF
TRBJ2-7 TRBV20-1 CSARDPAGGPGQYF
TRBJ2-7 TRBV30 CAWSPRGPHEQYF
TRBJ2-1 TRBV6-6 CASRPPGQGLYEQFF
TRBJ2-7 TRBV24-1 CATSGDRDYEQYF
TRBJ2-6 TRBV4-2 CASSQLWTSGSPGANVLTF
TRBJ1-1 TRBV7-2 CASSLVLGDNTEAFF
TRBJ1-1 TRBV4-2 CASSQEPGQEMNTEAFF
TRBJ1-1 TRBV4-3 CASSQVSGNTEAFF
TRBJ2-7 TRBV9 CASSVNTDRPEGAAYEQYF
TRBJ2-5 TRBV6-5 CASSPLAGVQETQYF
TRBJ2-1 TRBV6-5 CASSYVRGSYNEQFF
TRBJ2-6 TRBV20-1 CSARDLKFTSGANVLTF
TRBJ2-7 TRBV5-5 CASSSWGGDLSSYEQYF
TRBJ2-7 TRBV20-1 CSARDSGGLYEQYF
TRBJ2-5 TRBV7-9 CASRPGQGETQYF
TRBJ1-5 TRBV7-8 CASSPGQRAYSNQPQHF
TRBJ2-7 TRBV29-1 CSVETGSPSYEQYF
TRBJ2-5 TRBV20-1 CSARDTRSSGLFRTQYF
TRBJ2-7 TRBV6-2/TRBV6-3 CASSSGTGKGEQYF
TRBJ2-3 TRBV5-5 CASSLAEGVAQYF
TRBJ2-1 TRBV24-1 CATTPGSGSFMGEFF
TRBJ2-7 TRBV19 CASSWGDSYEQYF
TRBJ2-3 TRBV29-1 CSVRLAEQYF